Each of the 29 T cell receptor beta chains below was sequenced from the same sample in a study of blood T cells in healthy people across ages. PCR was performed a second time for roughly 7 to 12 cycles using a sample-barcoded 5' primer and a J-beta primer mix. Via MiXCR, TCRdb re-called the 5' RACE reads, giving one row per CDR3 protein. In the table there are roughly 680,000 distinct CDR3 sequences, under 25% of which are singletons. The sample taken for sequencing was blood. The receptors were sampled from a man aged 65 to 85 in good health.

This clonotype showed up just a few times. This CDR3 reads CSAHTGGEDTQYF. The CDR3 DNA reads TGCAGTGCTCATACAGGGGGAGAAGATACGCAGTATTTT. This rearrangement joins TRBV20-1 to TRBJ2-3; 8 nucleotides match TRBD1. V lost 5 bases to trimming and J lost 5 bases; unmatched junction nucleotides: 6. This CDR3 is 13 amino acids long. Germline lookup yields CDR1 DFQATT and CDR2 SNEGSKA (reference sequence).

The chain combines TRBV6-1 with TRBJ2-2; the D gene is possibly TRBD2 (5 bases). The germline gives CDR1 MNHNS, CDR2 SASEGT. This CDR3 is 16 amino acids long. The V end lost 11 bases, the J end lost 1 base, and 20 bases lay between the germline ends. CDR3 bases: TGTGCCGCGCCCCCAGAAGGACTCCAGAACACCGGGGAGCTGTTTTTT. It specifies CAAPPEGLQNTGELFF.

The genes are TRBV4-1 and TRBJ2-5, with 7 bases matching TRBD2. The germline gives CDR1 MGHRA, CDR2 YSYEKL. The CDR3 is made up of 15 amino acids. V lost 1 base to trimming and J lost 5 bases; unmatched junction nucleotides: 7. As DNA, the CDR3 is TGCGCCAGCAGCCAAGTAACTAGCGCGTATGAGACCCAGTACTTC. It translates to CASSQVTSAYETQYF.

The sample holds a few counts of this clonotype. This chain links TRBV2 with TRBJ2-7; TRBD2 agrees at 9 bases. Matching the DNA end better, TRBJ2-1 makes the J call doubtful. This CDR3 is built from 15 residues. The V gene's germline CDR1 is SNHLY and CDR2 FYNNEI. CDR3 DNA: TGTGCCAGCAGTGAACTCCTAGCGGGATGGAATGAGCAGTTCTTC. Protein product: CASSELLAGWNEQFF.

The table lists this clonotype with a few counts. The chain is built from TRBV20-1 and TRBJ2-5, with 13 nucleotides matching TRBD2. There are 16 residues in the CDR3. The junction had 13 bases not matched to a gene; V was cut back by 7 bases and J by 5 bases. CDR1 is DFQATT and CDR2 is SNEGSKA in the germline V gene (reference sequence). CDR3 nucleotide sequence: TGCAGTGGGGCAAGGACTAGCGGGAGTCCGGGCGAGACCCAGTACTTC. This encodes CSGARTSGSPGETQYF.

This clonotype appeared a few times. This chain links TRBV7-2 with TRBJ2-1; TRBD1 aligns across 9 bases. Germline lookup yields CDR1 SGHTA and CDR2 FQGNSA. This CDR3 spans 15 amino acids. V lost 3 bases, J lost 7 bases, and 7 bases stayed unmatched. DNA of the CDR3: TGTGCCAGCAGCTTCAGAGCCGGGACAGGGAATGAGCAGTTCTTC. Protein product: CASSFRAGTGNEQFF.

The CDR3 sequence is CATSAQGTGEQYF. The CDR3 DNA sequence: TGTGCCACCAGTGCCCAAGGGACAGGGGAGCAGTACTTC. This sequence joins TRBV24-1 and TRBJ2-5; TRBD1 matches 10 bases. With 5 bases clipped from V and 11 bases from J, the junction kept 7 bases outside the gene matches. The CDR3 consists of 13 residues. CDR1 is KGHDR, CDR2 SFDVKD, per germline.

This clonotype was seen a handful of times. As DNA, the CDR3 is TGTGCCACCAGCTCGGGCGGACTCTACGAGCAGTACTTC. Translation: CATSSGGLYEQYF. V is TRBV10-3 and J is TRBJ2-7; D might be TRBD2 (5 bases). In germline, CDR1 is ENHRY, CDR2 SYGVKD. V dropped 10 bases and J dropped 3 bases, with 16 bases sitting between them. CDR3 length: 13 amino acids.

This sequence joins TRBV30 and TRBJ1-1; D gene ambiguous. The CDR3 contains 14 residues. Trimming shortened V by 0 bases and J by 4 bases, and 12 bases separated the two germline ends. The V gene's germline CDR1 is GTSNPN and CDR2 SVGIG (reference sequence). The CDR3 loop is CAWSVGSTGTEAFF. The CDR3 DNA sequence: TGTGCCTGGAGTGTAGGTTCAACGGGCACTGAAGCTTTCTTT.

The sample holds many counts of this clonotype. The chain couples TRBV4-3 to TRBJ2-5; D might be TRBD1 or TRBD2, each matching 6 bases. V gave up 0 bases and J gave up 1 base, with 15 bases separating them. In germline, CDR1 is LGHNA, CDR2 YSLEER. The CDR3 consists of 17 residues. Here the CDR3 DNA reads TGCGCCAGCAGCCAAGATCTGAGGGGGGACTTCCAAGAGACCCAGTACTTC. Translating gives CASSQDLRGDFQETQYF.

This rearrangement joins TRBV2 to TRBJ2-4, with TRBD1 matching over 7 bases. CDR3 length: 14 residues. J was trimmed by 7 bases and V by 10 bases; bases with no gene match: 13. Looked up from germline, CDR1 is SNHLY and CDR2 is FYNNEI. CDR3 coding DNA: TGTGCCACCAGGGGGATGAAATCCCTGAACATTCAGTACTTC. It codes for CATRGMKSLNIQYF.

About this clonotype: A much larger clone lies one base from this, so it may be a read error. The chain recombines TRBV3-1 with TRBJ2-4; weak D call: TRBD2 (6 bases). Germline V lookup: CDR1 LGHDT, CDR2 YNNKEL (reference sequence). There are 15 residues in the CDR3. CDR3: CANSQEPGGISIQYF. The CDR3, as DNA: TGTGCCAACAGCCAAGAGCCAGGCGGGATAAGCATTCAGTACTTC.

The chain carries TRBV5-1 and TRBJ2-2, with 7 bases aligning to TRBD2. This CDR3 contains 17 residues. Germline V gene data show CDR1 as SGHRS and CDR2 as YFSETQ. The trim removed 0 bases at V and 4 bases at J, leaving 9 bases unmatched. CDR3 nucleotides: TGCGCCAGCAGCTTGGCTCGGCTAGCGGCACTCACCGGGGAGCTGTTTTTT. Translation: CASSLARLAALTGELFF.

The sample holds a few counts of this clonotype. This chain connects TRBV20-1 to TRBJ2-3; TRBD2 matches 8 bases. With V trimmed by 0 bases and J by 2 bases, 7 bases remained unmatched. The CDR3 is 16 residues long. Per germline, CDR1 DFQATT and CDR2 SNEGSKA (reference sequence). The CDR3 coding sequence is TGCAGTGCTAGAGATTTCGAGCGGGAGTACACAGATACGCAGTATTTT. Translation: CSARDFEREYTDTQYF.

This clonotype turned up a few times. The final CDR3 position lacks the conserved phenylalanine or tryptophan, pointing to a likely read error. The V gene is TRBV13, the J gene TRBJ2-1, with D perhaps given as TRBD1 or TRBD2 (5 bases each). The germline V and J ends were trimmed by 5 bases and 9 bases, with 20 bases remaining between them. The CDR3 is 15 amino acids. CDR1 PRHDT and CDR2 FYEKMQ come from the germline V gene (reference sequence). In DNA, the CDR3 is TGTGCCAGCAGCCTTAGGACTTTTGGGGCCTCTGAGCAGTTCCTC. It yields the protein CASSLRTFGASEQFL.

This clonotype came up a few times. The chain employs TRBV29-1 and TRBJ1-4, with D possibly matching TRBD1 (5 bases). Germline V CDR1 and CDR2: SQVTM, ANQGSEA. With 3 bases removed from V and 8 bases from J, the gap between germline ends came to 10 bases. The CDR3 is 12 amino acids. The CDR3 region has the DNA TGCAGCGTTGAGGGGGACGGGGAAAAACTGTTTTTT. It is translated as CSVEGDGEKLFF.

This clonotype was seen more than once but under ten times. The CDR3 here is CSARGQEDYGYTF. The CDR3 DNA follows: TGCAGTGCTAGAGGGCAGGAGGACTATGGCTACACCTTC. The chain carries TRBV20-1 and TRBJ1-2; D remains unclear. Per germline, CDR1 DFQATT and CDR2 SNEGSKA (reference sequence). The length of the CDR3 is 13 residues. V lost 1 base, J lost 3 bases, and 9 bases lay in between.

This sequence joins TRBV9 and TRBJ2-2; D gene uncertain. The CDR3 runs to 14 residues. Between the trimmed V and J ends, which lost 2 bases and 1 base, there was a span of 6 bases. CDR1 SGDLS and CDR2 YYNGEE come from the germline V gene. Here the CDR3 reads CASSVKENTGELFF. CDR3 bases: TGTGCCAGCAGCGTCAAAGAGAACACCGGGGAGCTGTTTTTT.

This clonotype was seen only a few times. For the CDR3, the DNA is TGTGCCAGCAGCTCTGACAGGGTCGGTGGGACCCAGTACTTC. Its translation: CASSSDRVGGTQYF. The rearrangement uses TRBV11-1 and TRBJ2-5, with 7 bases fitting TRBD1. The CDR3 loop spans 14 amino acids. Germline V lookup: CDR1 SGHAT, CDR2 FQDESV (reference sequence). The ends lost 4 bases at V and 7 bases at J; junction bases unmatched: 9.

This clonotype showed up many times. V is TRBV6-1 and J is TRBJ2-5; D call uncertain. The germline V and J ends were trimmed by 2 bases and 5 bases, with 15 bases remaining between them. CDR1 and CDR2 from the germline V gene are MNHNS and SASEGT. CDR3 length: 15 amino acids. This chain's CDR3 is CASSEFRGSSETQYF. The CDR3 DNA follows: TGTGCCAGCAGTGAATTCCGCGGTAGCTCGGAGACCCAGTACTTC.

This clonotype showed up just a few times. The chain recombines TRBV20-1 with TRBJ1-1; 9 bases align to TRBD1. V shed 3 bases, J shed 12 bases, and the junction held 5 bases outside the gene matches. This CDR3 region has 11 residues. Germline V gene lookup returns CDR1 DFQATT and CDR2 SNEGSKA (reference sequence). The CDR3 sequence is CSASLGQGSFF. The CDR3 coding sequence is TGCAGTGCTAGTTTGGGACAGGGTTCTTTCTTT.

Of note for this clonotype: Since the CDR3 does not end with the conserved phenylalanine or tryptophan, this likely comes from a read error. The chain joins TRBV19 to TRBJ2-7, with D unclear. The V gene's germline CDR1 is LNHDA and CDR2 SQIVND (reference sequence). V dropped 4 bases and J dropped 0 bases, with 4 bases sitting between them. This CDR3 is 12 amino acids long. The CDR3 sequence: CASSSGSYEQYL. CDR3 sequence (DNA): TGTGCCAGTAGTAGCGGCTCCTACGAGCAGTACCTC.

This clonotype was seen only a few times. DNA for the CDR3: TGTGCCAGCAGTAACCAGGTCGCTGGGGCCAACGTCCTGACTTTC. Translating it yields CASSNQVAGANVLTF. V gene TRBV6-6 combines with J gene TRBJ2-6; D uncertain. CDR1 is MNHNY, CDR2 SVGAGI, per germline (reference sequence). The CDR3 is made up of 15 amino acids. The V end was cut by 5 bases, the J end by 2 bases, with 10 bases between.

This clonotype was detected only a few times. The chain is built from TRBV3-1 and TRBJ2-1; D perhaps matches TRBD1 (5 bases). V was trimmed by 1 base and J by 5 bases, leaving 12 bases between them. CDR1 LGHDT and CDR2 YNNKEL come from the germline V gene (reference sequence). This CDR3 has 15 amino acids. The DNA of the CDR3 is TGTGCCAGCAGCCAAGGGGGCGGACGGCACAATGAGCAGTTCTTC. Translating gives CASSQGGGRHNEQFF.

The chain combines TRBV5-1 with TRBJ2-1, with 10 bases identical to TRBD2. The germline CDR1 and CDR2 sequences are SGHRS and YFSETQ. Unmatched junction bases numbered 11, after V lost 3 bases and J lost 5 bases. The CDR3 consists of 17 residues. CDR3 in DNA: TGCGCCAGCAGCTCCGGACTCCTAGCGGGAGTCGACAATGAGCAGTTCTTC. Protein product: CASSSGLLAGVDNEQFF.

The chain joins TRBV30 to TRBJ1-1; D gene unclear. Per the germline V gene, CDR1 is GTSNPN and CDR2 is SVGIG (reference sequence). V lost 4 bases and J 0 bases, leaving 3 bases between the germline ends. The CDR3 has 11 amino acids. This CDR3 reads CAWTVNTEAFF. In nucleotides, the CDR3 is TGTGCCTGGACTGTGAACACTGAAGCTTTCTTT.

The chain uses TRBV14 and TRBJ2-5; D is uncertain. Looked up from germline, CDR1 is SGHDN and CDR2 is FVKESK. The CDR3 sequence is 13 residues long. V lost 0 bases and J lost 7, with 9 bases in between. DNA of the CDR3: TGTGCCAGCAGCCAAGATCCCCTGGGGACCCAGTACTTC. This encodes CASSQDPLGTQYF.

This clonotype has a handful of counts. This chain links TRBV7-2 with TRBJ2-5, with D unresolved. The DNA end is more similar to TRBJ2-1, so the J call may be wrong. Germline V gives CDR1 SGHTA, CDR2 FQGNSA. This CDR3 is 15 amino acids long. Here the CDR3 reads CASSFHLERYNEQFF. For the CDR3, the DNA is TGTGCCAGCAGCTTCCACCTGGAGAGATATAATGAGCAGTTCTTC.

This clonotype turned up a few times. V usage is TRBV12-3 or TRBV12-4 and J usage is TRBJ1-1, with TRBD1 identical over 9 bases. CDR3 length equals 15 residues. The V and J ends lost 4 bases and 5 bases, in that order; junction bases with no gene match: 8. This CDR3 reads CASSSLRDRVTEAFF. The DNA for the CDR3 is TGTGCCAGCAGTTCCCTCCGGGACAGGGTAACTGAAGCTTTCTTT.